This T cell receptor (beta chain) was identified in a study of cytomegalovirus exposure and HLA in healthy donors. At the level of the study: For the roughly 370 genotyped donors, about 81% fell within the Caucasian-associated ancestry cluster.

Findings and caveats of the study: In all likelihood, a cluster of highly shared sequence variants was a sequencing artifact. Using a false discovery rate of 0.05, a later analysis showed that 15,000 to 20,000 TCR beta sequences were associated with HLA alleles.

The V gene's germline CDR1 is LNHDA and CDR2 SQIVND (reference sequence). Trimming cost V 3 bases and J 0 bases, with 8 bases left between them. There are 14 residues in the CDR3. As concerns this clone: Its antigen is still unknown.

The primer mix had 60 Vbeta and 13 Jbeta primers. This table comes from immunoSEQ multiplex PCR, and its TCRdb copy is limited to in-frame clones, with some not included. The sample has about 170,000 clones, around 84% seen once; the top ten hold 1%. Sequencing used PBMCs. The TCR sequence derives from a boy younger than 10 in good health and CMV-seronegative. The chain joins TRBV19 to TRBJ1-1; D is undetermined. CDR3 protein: CASSMGRMNTEAFF. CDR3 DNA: TGTGCCAGTAGTATGGGCCGTATGAACACTGAAGCTTTCTTT.